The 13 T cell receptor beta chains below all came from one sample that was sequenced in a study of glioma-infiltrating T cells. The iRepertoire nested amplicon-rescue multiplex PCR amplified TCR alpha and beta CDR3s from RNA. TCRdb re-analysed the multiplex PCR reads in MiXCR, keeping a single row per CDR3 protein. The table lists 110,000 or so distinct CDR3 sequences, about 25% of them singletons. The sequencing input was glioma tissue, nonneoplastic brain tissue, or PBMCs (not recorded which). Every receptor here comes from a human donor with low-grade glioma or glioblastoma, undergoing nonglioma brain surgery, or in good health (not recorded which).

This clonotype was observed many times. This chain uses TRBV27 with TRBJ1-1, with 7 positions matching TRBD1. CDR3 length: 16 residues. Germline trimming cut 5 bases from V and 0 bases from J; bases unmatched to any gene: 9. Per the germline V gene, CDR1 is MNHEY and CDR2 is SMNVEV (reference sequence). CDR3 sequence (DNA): TGTGCCAGCAGTCTAGGGGGCCCTGCTCTGAACACTGAAGCTTTCTTT. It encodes CASSLGGPALNTEAFF.

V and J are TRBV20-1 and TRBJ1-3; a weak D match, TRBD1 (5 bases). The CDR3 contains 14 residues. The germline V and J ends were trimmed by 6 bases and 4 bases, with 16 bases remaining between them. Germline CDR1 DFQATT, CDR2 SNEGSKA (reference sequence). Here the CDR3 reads CSASPGRSGNTIYF. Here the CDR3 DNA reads TGCAGTGCCAGCCCGGGGCGGAGCGGAAACACCATATATTTT.

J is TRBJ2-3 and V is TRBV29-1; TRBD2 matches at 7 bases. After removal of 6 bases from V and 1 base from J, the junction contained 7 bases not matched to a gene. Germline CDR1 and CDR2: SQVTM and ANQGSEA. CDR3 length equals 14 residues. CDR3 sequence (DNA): TGCAGCGTCGGCATAGCGGGTGGCACAGATACGCAGTATTTT. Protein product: CSVGIAGGTDTQYF.

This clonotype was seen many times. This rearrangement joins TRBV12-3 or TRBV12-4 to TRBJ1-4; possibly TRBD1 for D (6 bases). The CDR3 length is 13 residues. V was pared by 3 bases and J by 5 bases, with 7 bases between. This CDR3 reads CASSLGTNEKLFF. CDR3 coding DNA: TGTGCCAGCAGTTTGGGGACAAATGAAAAACTGTTTTTT.

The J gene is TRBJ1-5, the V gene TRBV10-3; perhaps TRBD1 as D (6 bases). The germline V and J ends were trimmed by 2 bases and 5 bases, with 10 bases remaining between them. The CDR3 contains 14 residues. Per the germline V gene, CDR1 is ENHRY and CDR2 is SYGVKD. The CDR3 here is CAISETGTDQPQHF. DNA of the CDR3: TGTGCCATCAGTGAGACAGGGACGGATCAGCCCCAGCATTTT.

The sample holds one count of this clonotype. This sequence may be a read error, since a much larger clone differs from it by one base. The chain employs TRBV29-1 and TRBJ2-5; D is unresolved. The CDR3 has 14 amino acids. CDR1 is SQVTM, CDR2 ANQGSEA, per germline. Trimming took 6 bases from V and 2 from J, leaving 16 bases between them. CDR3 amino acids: CSVRHPFNQETQYF. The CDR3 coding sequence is TGCAGCGTCCGACATCCCTTTAATCAAGAGACCCAGTACTTC.

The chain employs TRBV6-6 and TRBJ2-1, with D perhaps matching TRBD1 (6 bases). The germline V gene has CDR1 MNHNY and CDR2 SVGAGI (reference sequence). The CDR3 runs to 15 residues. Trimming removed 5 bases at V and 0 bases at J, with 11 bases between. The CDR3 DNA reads TGTGCCAGCAGTAGGGCAGGGGACTCCTACAATGAGCAGTTCTTC. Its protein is CASSRAGDSYNEQFF.

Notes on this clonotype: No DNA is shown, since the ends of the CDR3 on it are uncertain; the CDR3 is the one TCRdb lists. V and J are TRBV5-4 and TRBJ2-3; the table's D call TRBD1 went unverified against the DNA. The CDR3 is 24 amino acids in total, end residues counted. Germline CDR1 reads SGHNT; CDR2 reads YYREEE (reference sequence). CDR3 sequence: CASSSGLGSYNEQFFGPGTDTQYF.

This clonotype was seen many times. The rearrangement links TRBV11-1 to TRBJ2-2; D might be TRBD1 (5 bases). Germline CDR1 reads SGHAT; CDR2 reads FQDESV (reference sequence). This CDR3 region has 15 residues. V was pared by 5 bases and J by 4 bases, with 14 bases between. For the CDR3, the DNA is TGTGCCAGCAGCGGGGCCTCTCCCGGCACCGGGGAGCTGTTTTTT. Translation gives CASSGASPGTGELFF.

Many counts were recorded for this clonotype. The CDR3 region has the DNA TGCGCCAGCAGCCAAGTCGGCGGGATCGGCTACGAGCAGTACTTC. Its protein is CASSQVGGIGYEQYF. The chain recombines TRBV4-1 with TRBJ2-7; D is possibly TRBD2 (6 bases). V was shortened by 1 base and J by 3 bases, with 13 bases between the two germline ends. CDR1 MGHRA and CDR2 YSYEKL come from the germline V gene. The CDR3 has 15 amino acids.

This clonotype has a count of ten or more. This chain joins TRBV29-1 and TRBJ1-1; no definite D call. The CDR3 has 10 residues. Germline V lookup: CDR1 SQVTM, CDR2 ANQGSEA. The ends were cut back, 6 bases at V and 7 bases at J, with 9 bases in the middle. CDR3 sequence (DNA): TGCAGCGTAGGACGGTTTGAAGCTTTCTTT. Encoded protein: CSVGRFEAFF.

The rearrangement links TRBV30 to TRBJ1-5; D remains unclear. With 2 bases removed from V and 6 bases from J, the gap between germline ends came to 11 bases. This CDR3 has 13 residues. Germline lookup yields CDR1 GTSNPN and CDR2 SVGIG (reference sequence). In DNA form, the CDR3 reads TGTGCCTGGAGTAAGGGTTCCCTTCAGCCCCAGCATTTT. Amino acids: CAWSKGSLQPQHF.

The CDR3 protein is CASSPRTGGQETQYF. CDR3 coding DNA: TGCGCCAGCAGCCCGAGGACAGGGGGACAAGAGACCCAGTACTTC. The chain combines TRBV5-1 with TRBJ2-5; 10 bases map to TRBD1. There are 15 residues in the CDR3. The V segment lost 4 bases and the J segment 2 bases; nucleotides outside the gene matches: 5. The germline V gene has CDR1 SGHRS and CDR2 YFSETQ. Full variable domain (rest looked up from reference TRBV5-1 and TRBJ2-5): KAGVTQTPRYLIKTRGQQVTLSCSPISGHRSVSWYQQTPGQGLQFLFEYFSETQRNKGNFPGRFSGRQFSNSRSEMNVSTLELGDSALYLCASSPRTGGQETQYFGPGTRLLVL.